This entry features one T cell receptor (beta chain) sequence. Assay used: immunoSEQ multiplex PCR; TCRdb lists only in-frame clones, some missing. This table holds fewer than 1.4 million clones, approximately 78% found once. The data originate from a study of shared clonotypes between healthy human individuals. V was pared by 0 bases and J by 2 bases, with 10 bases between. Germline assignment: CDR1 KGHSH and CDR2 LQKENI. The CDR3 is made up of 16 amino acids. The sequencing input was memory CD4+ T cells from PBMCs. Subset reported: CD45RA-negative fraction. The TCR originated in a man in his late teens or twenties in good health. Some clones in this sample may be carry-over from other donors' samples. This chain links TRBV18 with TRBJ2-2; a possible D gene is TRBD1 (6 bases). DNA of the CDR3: TGTGCCAGCTCACCACCACAGGGAACCAACACCGGGGAGCTGTTTTTT. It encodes CASSPPQGTNTGELFF.